This is a list of T cell receptor beta chains from one sample in a study of CD8 T cells in ankylosing spondylitis. TCRdb reanalysed the 5' RACE reads using MiXCR and keeps one entry per CDR3 protein. This table holds fewer than 500,000 distinct CDR3 sequences, about a fifth found once. Sample: blood, either unsorted or a sorted T cell fraction (not recorded which). The origin of the receptors is a male donor with ankylosing spondylitis. The CDR3 runs from the conserved cysteine through the conserved F or W. Fields, in order: CDR3 length, V gene, J gene, D gene, clone size, CDR3 protein, CDR3 DNA. The D gene is left open where the match is weak. Rows give clone size only sometimes, using once, few, many, or a class for an expanded clone.

CDR3 length: 16
V gene: TRBV7-2
J gene: TRBJ2-7
D gene: TRBD2
clone size: few
CDR3 protein: CASSSPGNGRAYEQYF
CDR3 DNA: TGTGCCAGCAGCTCCCCAGGTAACGGGAGGGCTTACGAGCAGTACTTC

CDR3 length: 13
V gene: TRBV3-1
J gene: TRBJ2-1
D gene: -
clone size: few
CDR3 protein: CASSPGPRNEQFF
CDR3 DNA: TGTGCCAGCAGTCCGGGCCCTCGAAATGAGCAGTTCTTC

CDR3 length: 16
V gene: TRBV4-1
J gene: TRBJ2-2
D gene: TRBD2
clone size: many
CDR3 protein: CASSQAAGGGTGELFF
CDR3 DNA: TGCGCCAGCAGCCAAGCAGCGGGAGGTGGAACCGGGGAGCTGTTTTTT

CDR3 length: 17
V gene: TRBV7-9
J gene: TRBJ2-2
D gene: -
clone size: -
CDR3 protein: CASSLVGASSNTGELFF
CDR3 DNA: TGTGCCAGCAGCTTAGTGGGCGCTAGCAGCAACACCGGGGAGCTGTTTTTT

CDR3 length: 11
V gene: TRBV20-1
J gene: TRBJ1-4
D gene: -
clone size: few
CDR3 protein: CSARVDEKLFF
CDR3 DNA: TGCAGTGCTAGAGTCGATGAAAAACTGTTTTTT

CDR3 length: 17
V gene: TRBV15
J gene: TRBJ2-1
D gene: -
clone size: -
CDR3 protein: CATSRDGSLSSYNEQFF
CDR3 DNA: TGTGCCACCAGCAGAGACGGGAGTCTCAGCTCCTACAATGAGCAGTTCTTC

CDR3 length: 16
V gene: TRBV3-1
J gene: TRBJ2-5
D gene: TRBD1
clone size: -
CDR3 protein: CASSQAGQGLQETQYF
CDR3 DNA: TGTGCCAGCAGCCAAGCGGGACAGGGACTTCAAGAGACCCAGTACTTC

CDR3 length: 13
V gene: TRBV5-1
J gene: TRBJ1-1
D gene: -
clone size: -
CDR3 protein: CASSLENLREAFF
CDR3 DNA: TGCGCCAGCAGCTTGGAGAACCTACGAGAAGCTTTCTTT

CDR3 length: 13
V gene: TRBV20-1
J gene: TRBJ2-5
D gene: -
clone size: few
CDR3 protein: CSARSAVQETQYF
CDR3 DNA: TGCAGTGCTAGGTCGGCAGTCCAGGAGACCCAGTACTTC

CDR3 length: 13
V gene: TRBV7-9
J gene: TRBJ2-1
D gene: -
clone size: -
CDR3 protein: CASTGRSSGEQFF
CDR3 DNA: TGTGCCAGCACCGGTCGTAGTTCGGGTGAGCAGTTCTTC

CDR3 length: 11
V gene: TRBV11-3
J gene: TRBJ1-1
D gene: -
clone size: few
CDR3 protein: CASSVDTEAFF
CDR3 DNA: TGTGCCAGCAGCGTTGACACTGAAGCTTTCTTT

CDR3 length: 14
V gene: TRBV7-2
J gene: TRBJ2-1
D gene: -
clone size: -
CDR3 protein: CASSRGILGHEQFF
CDR3 DNA: TGTGCCAGCAGCAGAGGGATCCTCGGGCATGAGCAGTTCTTC

CDR3 length: 13
V gene: TRBV29-1
J gene: TRBJ2-7
D gene: TRBD2
clone size: few
CDR3 protein: CSVREAAQGEQYF
CDR3 DNA: TGCAGCGTGCGGGAGGCCGCCCAAGGCGAGCAGTACTTC

CDR3 length: 15
V gene: TRBV14
J gene: TRBJ2-7
D gene: -
clone size: -
CDR3 protein: CASSVRLSQVGEQYF
CDR3 DNA: TGTGCCAGCAGCGTCCGACTCTCTCAGGTGGGAGAGCAGTACTTC

CDR3 length: 15
V gene: TRBV28
J gene: TRBJ1-5
D gene: -
clone size: few
CDR3 protein: CASSLTSYSNQPQHF
CDR3 DNA: TGTGCCAGCAGTTTAACAAGTTATAGCAATCAGCCCCAGCATTTT

CDR3 length: 12
V gene: TRBV12-3/TRBV12-4
J gene: TRBJ1-1
D gene: -
clone size: many
CDR3 protein: CASSLATTEAFF
CDR3 DNA: TGTGCCAGCAGTTTAGCCACCACTGAAGCTTTCTTT

CDR3 length: 17
V gene: TRBV9
J gene: TRBJ2-3
D gene: -
clone size: few
CDR3 protein: CASSPIPQGGGTDTQYF
CDR3 DNA: TGTGCCAGCAGCCCAATACCGCAGGGCGGAGGAACAGATACGCAGTATTTT

CDR3 length: 14
V gene: TRBV5-6
J gene: TRBJ1-4
D gene: -
clone size: -
CDR3 protein: CASSQETASQKLFF
CDR3 DNA: TGTGCCAGCAGCCAAGAGACGGCCAGCCAAAAACTGTTTTTT

CDR3 length: 16
V gene: TRBV28
J gene: TRBJ2-4
D gene: -
clone size: few
CDR3 protein: CASSYISGLAKNIQYF
CDR3 DNA: TGTGCCAGCAGCTACATTAGCGGACTAGCCAAAAACATTCAGTACTTC

CDR3 length: 14
V gene: TRBV18
J gene: TRBJ2-1
D gene: -
clone size: many
CDR3 protein: CASSPKTDSGVEFF
CDR3 DNA: TGTGCCAGCTCACCAAAAACTGATTCTGGGGTGGAGTTCTTC

CDR3 length: 16
V gene: TRBV7-9
J gene: TRBJ1-1
D gene: -
clone size: -
CDR3 protein: CASSPREGGVNTEAFF
CDR3 DNA: TGTGCCAGCAGCCCCAGAGAGGGGGGGGTGAACACTGAAGCTTTCTTT

CDR3 length: 18
V gene: TRBV3-1
J gene: TRBJ2-3
D gene: TRBD1
clone size: -
CDR3 protein: CASSQPGQGAWGTDTQYF
CDR3 DNA: TGTGCCAGCAGCCAACCGGGACAGGGGGCTTGGGGTACAGATACGCAGTATTTT

CDR3 length: 16
V gene: TRBV7-2
J gene: TRBJ2-7
D gene: TRBD2
clone size: few
CDR3 protein: CASSVTGTTRSYEQYF
CDR3 DNA: TGTGCCAGCAGTGTAACCGGGACTACGAGATCCTACGAGCAGTACTTC

CDR3 length: 14
V gene: TRBV7-9
J gene: TRBJ2-5
D gene: TRBD1
clone size: few
CDR3 protein: CASSMGQGGETQYF
CDR3 DNA: TGTGCCAGCAGCATGGGACAGGGTGGCGAGACCCAGTACTTC

CDR3 length: 12
V gene: TRBV29-1
J gene: TRBJ1-2
D gene: -
clone size: -
CDR3 protein: CSVSDRSYGYTF
CDR3 DNA: TGCAGCGTTTCGGACAGAAGTTATGGCTACACCTTC

CDR3 length: 15
V gene: TRBV18
J gene: TRBJ1-4
D gene: TRBD1
clone size: -
CDR3 protein: CASSPQTGVIEKLFF
CDR3 DNA: TGTGCCAGCTCACCCCAGACAGGGGTAATCGAAAAACTGTTTTTT

CDR3 length: 14
V gene: TRBV29-1
J gene: TRBJ2-2
D gene: TRBD2
clone size: -
CDR3 protein: CSVGTSGSAGELFF
CDR3 DNA: TGCAGCGTTGGGACTAGCGGGAGTGCCGGGGAGCTGTTTTTT

CDR3 length: 14
V gene: TRBV2
J gene: TRBJ1-5
D gene: -
clone size: few
CDR3 protein: CASSPGTSNQPQHF
CDR3 DNA: TGTGCCAGCAGCCCGGGGACCAGCAATCAGCCCCAGCATTTT

CDR3 length: 15
V gene: TRBV12-3/TRBV12-4
J gene: TRBJ2-5
D gene: -
clone size: -
CDR3 protein: CASSPVLAGLETQYF
CDR3 DNA: TGTGCCAGCAGTCCCGTCTTAGCAGGGTTAGAGACCCAGTACTTC

CDR3 length: 14
V gene: TRBV5-1
J gene: TRBJ1-2
D gene: -
clone size: few
CDR3 protein: CASADFDLNYGYTF
CDR3 DNA: TGCGCCAGCGCCGACTTCGATTTAAACTATGGCTACACCTTC

CDR3 length: 14
V gene: TRBV20-1
J gene: TRBJ2-7
D gene: -
clone size: few
CDR3 protein: CSARRTDLPYEQYF
CDR3 DNA: TGCAGTGCTAGAAGGACGGATTTACCCTACGAGCAGTACTTC

CDR3 length: 15
V gene: TRBV10-3
J gene: TRBJ2-7
D gene: -
clone size: -
CDR3 protein: CAISGQGRGSYEQYF
CDR3 DNA: TGTGCCATCAGTGGCCAGGGGCGCGGGTCCTACGAGCAGTACTTC

CDR3 length: 11
V gene: TRBV28
J gene: TRBJ2-3
D gene: -
clone size: few
CDR3 protein: CASLRYDTQYF
CDR3 DNA: TGTGCCAGCCTTAGGTATGATACGCAGTATTTT

CDR3 length: 13
V gene: TRBV5-1
J gene: TRBJ2-7
D gene: -
clone size: few
CDR3 protein: CASSSGTHYEQYF
CDR3 DNA: TGCGCCAGCAGCTCCGGGACCCACTACGAGCAGTACTTC

CDR3 length: 12
V gene: TRBV29-1
J gene: TRBJ2-7
D gene: -
clone size: few
CDR3 protein: CSVESSSYEQYF
CDR3 DNA: TGCAGCGTTGAGTCTAGCTCCTACGAGCAGTACTTC

CDR3 length: 15
V gene: TRBV5-5
J gene: TRBJ1-5
D gene: -
clone size: many
CDR3 protein: CASSQSGGSNQPQHF
CDR3 DNA: TGTGCCAGCAGCCAAAGCGGCGGGAGCAATCAGCCCCAGCATTTT

CDR3 length: 13
V gene: TRBV15
J gene: TRBJ2-7
D gene: -
clone size: -
CDR3 protein: CATSTKQGFEQYF
CDR3 DNA: TGTGCCACCAGCACCAAACAGGGATTCGAGCAGTACTTC

CDR3 length: 15
V gene: TRBV4-2
J gene: TRBJ2-7
D gene: TRBD2
clone size: few
CDR3 protein: CASSQASGTSYEQYF
CDR3 DNA: TGTGCCAGCAGCCAGGCTAGCGGGACCTCCTACGAGCAGTACTTC

CDR3 length: 15
V gene: TRBV7-2
J gene: TRBJ1-2
D gene: -
clone size: few
CDR3 protein: CASSLDAGSNYGYTF
CDR3 DNA: TGTGCCAGCAGCTTAGATGCAGGTTCTAACTATGGCTACACCTTC